The sequence of this TCR beta chain was determined in a study of tumor-infiltrating lymphocytes in primary liver carcinoma (dated by TCRdb to the late 2010s). In terms of the full investigation: Surgical resection was performed in China between 2015 and early 2016 on about 5 patients with histopathologically diagnosed primary liver carcinoma. The five patients, three men and two women aged 30 to 69 years, had hepatocellular carcinoma (four) or combined HCC and intrahepatic cholangiocarcinoma (one). Across five regions of each liver tumor, along with adjacent normal tissue and blood, the study brought together TCRbeta repertoire sequencing, expression microarrays and whole-exome sequencing. A total of 35 specimens from 5 patients went through TCRbeta repertoire sequencing, namely 25 tumor regions, 5 adjacent noncancerous liver tissues and 5 peripheral blood samples. The five patients had tumors staged T1-T3 N0M0, with maximum diameters ranging from about 4 to 11 cm. Samples yielded roughly 3.5 to 8 million productive TCRbeta reads; read depth did not differ significantly between tissue types. Technical replicate repertoires showed high reproducibility, with mean shared-clone rates about 0.92 and correlation coefficients above 0.95.

The study at large found these results: A significantly larger repertoire fraction was made up by the top 250 clones in tumors than in blood (p = 0.039). Only the TCR beta chain was sequenced, so true repertoire diversity is likely underestimated because unpaired alpha chains were not captured. Consistent with antigen-driven expansion, pairs of tumor regions showed higher repertoire overlap (mean approximately 35%) than either tumor-adjacent pairs (around 17%) or tumor-blood pairs (roughly 14%). Because the samples were bulk and unsorted, CD4+ and CD8+ T cell repertoires could not be compared. The study included only a few patients, and the authors note findings should be validated in a larger study.

A word on this clonotype: This receptor's antigen is unknown. Per-base qualities were not stored, and no clone one base away is much larger.

Blood RNA was extracted from unsorted whole blood with TRIzol reagent; germline DNA came from the DNeasy Blood & Tissue kit. At the time of sampling, the patients had chronic HBV infection and had not received any treatment. Before surgery, approximately 3.7 milliliters of peripheral blood were drawn into K2EDTA tubes. Using a constant-region primer and ProtoScript II reverse transcriptase, TCRbeta-specific cDNA was reverse-transcribed from roughly 460 ng total RNA. Construction of the TCRbeta libraries relied on three nested rounds of multiplex PCR, following a slightly modified ARM-PCR procedure. The first two PCR rounds used multiplex TRBV1-TRBV30 forward primers with a Cbeta reverse primer, each for about 10 cycles. Sample barcodes and Illumina adapters were added in a final 25-cycle PCR using Deep VentR polymerase. Before sequencing, amplicons of 200-500 bp were gel-purified using a QIAquick gel extraction kit. An Illumina HiSeq 2500 was used to sequence the TCRbeta amplicons, generating 250-bp paired-end reads. Per the authors' processing: To recover full CDR3 sequences, reads were quality-trimmed using Trimmomatic v0.33 and paired reads were then merged using FLASH v1.2.11. V, D and J germline segments were assigned to the rearranged TCRbeta sequences by MiGEC v1.2.1b. Clonotype statistics, along with Shannon-Wiener diversity indices, were calculated using VDJtools v1.0.0. Except for diversity analysis, only the 250 most abundant clonotypes of each sample were used in subsequent analyses to reduce sampling bias. Using fastp at Q25 and MiXCR, TCRdb reprocessed the public reads and kept productive beta chains. CDR3 protein duplicates are merged, each entry listing the most common genes and DNA. The V and J calls, along with clone size, are taken from TCRdb and not from the paper's own processing. Present in this sample are around 170,000 distinct CDR3 sequences, 60% of which were seen just once. The ten biggest clones cover about 72% of the sample.

Measured from the cysteine to the phenylalanine, the CDR3 is 16 residues long. Only CDR3 DNA remains: 48 bases, in frame from the first base. CDR1 and CDR2 were assigned from the germline V gene as MNHEY and SVGAGI. V trim: 6 bases; J trim: 4 bases; unmatched bases: 11. The V and J segments used are TRBV6-5 and TRBJ2-5; TRBD1 matches 10 bases in the middle. The specimen was peripheral blood. The TCR originated in a man aged 35-49 years with primary liver carcinoma and hepatitis B virus infection. In nucleotides, the sequence is TGTGCCAGCAGCACCAGGGACAGGGGTTGGAGAGAGACCCAGTACTTC. Translated, it gives CASSTRDRGWRETQYF.